The T cell receptor beta chain under discussion was sequenced for a study of identical twins. Whole-study results and caveats: Researchers caution that invariant MAIT and iNKT cells could partly confound zero-insertion analyses.

Regarding this clonotype: Its antigen remains unknown.

This CDR3 is built from 15 residues. With 3 bases clipped from V and 6 bases from J, the junction kept 8 bases outside the gene matches. CDR1 is DFQATT and CDR2 is SNEGSKA in the germline V gene (reference sequence). It was template switching that added a universal primer site, and there were unique molecular identifiers on the cDNA. TCRdb reprocessed the 5' RACE reads via MiXCR and lists one record per CDR3 protein. The table records 700,000 or so distinct CDR3 sequences, about 9.4% of them present only once. The sample was also reused in another study, on yellow fever vaccine responses in identical twins.

Input material: PBMCs. The rearrangement uses TRBV20-1 and TRBJ2-2; 9 bases line up with TRBD2. The sequence was obtained from a young woman in good health. DNA for the CDR3: TGCAGTGCTAGTGACGGGACTAGCTTTTCCGGGGAGCTGTTTTTT. Its translation: CSASDGTSFSGELFF.